This T cell receptor (beta chain) comes out of a study of cytomegalovirus exposure and HLA in healthy donors. General observations from the study: Both high specificity and high sensitivity reportedly marked the classifier's diagnosis of cytomegalovirus status. Rare TCR sequences dominated, though some public TCRs recurred in many donors.

On this clone: No antigen is known for it. At one of its ends the junction is not consistent with the germline gene, which may arise from a read error.

This CDR3 is 12 amino acids long. Germline V lookup: CDR1 MDHEN, CDR2 SYDVKM. PCR amplification relied on 60 Vbeta primers (plus 13 Jbeta primers). Profiled with immunoSEQ multiplex PCR; TCRdb holds only in-frame clones, not every one. The sample table sets out some 110,000 clones. The source material was PBMCs. This sequence was found in a man aged 30 to 39 in good health and CMV-seronegative. The chain carries TRBV28 and TRBJ2-5; 8 positions match TRBD2. The CDR3 here is CASSNRAGAQHF. The CDR3 region has the DNA TGTGCCAGCAGTAATAGAGCGGGGGCCCAGCACTTC.